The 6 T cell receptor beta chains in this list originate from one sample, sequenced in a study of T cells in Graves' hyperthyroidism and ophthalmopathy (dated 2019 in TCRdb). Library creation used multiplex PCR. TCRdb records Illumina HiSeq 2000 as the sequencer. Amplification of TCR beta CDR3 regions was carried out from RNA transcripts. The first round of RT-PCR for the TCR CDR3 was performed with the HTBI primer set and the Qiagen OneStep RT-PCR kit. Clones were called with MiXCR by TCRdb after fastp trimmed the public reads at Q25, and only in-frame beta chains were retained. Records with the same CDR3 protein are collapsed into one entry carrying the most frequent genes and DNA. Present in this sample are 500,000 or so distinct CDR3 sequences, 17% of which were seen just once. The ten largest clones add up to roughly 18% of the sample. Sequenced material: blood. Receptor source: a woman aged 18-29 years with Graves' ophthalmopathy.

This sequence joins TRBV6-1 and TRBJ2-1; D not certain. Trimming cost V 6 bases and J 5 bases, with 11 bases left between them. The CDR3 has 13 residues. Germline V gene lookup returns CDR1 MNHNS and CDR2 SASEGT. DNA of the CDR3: TGTGCCAGCAGCCTAGATCATAACAATGAGCAGTTCTTC. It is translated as CASSLDHNNEQFF.

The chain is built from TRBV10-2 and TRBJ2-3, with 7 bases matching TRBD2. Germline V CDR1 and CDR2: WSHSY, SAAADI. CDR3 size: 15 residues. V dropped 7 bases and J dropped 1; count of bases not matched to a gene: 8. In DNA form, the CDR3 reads TGCGCCAGCATTCCCAGCGGGACGCGCACAGATACGCAGTATTTT. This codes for CASIPSGTRTDTQYF.

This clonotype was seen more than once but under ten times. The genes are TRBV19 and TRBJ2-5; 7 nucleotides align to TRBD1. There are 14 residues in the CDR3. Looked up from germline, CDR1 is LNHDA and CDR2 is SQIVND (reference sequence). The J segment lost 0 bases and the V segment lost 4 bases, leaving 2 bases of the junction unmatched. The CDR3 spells CASSKGQNQETQYF. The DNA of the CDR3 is TGTGCCAGTAGTAAGGGACAGAACCAAGAGACCCAGTACTTC.

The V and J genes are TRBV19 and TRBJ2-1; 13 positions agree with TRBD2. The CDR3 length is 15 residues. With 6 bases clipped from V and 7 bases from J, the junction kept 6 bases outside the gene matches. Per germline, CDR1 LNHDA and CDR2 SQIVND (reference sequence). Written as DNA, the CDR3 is TGTGCCAGTAGAACTAGCGGGGGGGGAGGGAATGAGCAGTTCTTC. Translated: CASRTSGGGGNEQFF.

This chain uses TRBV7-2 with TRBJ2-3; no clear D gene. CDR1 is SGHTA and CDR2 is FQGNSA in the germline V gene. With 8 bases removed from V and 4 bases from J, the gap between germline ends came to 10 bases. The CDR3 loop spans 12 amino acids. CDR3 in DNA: TGTGCCAGCGGATTAGTGTCAGATACGCAGTATTTT. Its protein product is CASGLVSDTQYF.

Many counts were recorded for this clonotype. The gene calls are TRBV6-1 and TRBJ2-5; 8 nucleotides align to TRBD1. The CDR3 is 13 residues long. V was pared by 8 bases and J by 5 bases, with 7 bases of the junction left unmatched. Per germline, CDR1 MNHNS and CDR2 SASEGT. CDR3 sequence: CASSAQGAETQYF. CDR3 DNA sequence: TGTGCCAGCTCGGCCCAGGGGGCGGAGACCCAGTACTTC.